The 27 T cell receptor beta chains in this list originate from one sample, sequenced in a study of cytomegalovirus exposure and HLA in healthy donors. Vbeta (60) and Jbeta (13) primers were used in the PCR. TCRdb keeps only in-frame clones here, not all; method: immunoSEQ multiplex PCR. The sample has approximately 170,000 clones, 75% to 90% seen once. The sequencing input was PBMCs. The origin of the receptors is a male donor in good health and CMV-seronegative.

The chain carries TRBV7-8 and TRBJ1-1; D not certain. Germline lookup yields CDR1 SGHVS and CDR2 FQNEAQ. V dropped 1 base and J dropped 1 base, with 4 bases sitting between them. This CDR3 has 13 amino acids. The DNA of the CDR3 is TGTGCCAGCAGCTTAGACAGGAACACTGAAGCTTTCTTT. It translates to CASSLDRNTEAFF.

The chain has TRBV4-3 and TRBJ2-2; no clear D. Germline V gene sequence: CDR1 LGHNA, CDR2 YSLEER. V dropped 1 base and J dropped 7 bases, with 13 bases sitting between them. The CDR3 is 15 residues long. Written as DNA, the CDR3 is TGCGCCAGCAGCCAAGTCTGGGCCCCGGACGGGGAGCTGTTTTTT. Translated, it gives CASSQVWAPDGELFF.

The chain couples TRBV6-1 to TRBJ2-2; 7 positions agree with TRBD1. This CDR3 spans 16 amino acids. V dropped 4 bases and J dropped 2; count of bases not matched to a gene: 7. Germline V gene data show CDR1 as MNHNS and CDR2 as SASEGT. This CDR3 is CASSVLGQLNTGELFF. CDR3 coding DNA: TGTGCCAGCAGTGTACTGGGACAGCTTAACACCGGGGAGCTGTTTTTT.

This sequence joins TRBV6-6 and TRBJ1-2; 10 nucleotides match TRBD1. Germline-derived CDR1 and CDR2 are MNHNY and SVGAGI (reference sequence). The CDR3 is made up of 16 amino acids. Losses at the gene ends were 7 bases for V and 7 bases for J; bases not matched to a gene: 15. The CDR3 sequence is CASTLSGTGVRGGYTF. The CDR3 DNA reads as TGTGCCAGCACCTTATCCGGGACAGGGGTAAGAGGTGGCTACACCTTC.

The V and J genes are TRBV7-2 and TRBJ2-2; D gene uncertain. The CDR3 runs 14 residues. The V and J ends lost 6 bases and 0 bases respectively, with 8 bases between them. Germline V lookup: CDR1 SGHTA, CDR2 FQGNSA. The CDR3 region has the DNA TGTGCCAGCAGGACTCATGCGAACACCGGGGAGCTGTTTTTT. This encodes CASRTHANTGELFF.

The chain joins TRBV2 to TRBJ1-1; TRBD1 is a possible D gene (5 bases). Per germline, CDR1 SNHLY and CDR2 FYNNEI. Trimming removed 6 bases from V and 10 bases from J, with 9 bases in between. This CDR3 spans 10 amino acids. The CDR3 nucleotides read TGTGCCAGCAGGGGCGGGGGAGCTTTCTTT. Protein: CASRGGGAFF.

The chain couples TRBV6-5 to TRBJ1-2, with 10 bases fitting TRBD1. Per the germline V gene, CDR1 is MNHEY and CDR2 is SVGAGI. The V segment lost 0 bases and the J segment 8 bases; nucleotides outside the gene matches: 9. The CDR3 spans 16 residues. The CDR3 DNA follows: TGTGCCAGCAGTTACTCGCTTTTGGACAGGGGGTTAGGCTACACCTTC. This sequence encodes CASSYSLLDRGLGYTF.

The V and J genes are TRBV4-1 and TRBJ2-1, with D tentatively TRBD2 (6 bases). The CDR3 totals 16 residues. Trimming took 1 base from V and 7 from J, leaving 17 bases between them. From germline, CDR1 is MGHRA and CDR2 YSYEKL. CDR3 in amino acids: CASSQAPGERSNEQFF. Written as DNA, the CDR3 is TGCGCCAGCAGCCAAGCCCCGGGGGAGCGGTCGAATGAGCAGTTCTTC.

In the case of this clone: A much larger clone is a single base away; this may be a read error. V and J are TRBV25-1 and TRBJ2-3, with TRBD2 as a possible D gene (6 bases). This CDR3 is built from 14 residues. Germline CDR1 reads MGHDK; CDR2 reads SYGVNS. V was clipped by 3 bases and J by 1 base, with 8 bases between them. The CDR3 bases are TGTGCCAGCAGTGAGCGCGGGGGCACAGATACGCAGTATTTT. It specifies CASSERGGTDTQYF. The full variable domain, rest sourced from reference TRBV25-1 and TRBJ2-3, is EADIYQTPRYLVIGTGKKITLECSQTMGHDKMYWYQQDPGMELHLIHYSYGVNSTEKGDLSSESTVSRIRTEHFPLTLESARPSHTSQYLCASSERGGTDTQYFGPGTRLTVL.

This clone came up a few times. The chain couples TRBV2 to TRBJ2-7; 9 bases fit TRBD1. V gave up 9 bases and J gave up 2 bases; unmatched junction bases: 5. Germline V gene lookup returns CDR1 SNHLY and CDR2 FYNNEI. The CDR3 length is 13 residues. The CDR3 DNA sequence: TGTGCCAGGAGGGGGACAGGGACCTACGAGCAGTACTTC. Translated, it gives CARRGTGTYEQYF.

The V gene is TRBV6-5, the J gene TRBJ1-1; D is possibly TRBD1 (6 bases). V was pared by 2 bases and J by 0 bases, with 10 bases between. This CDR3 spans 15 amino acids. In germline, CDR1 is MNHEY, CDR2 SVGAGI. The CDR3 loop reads CASSYNGQMNTEAFF. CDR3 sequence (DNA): TGTGCCAGCAGTTACAACGGACAGATGAACACTGAAGCTTTCTTT.

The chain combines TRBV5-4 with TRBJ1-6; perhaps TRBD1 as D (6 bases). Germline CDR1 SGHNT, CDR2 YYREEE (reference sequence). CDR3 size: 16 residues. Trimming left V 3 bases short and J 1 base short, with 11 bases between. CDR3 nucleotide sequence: TGTGCCAGCAGCTCCCACAGGGATTCCTATAATTCACCCCTCCACTTT. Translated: CASSSHRDSYNSPLHF.

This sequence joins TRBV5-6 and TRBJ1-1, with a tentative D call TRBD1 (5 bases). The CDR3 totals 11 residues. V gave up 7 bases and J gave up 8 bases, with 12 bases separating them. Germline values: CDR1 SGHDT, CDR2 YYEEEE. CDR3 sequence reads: CASVREGEAFF. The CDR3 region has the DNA TGTGCCAGCGTCAGGGAGGGAGAAGCTTTCTTT.

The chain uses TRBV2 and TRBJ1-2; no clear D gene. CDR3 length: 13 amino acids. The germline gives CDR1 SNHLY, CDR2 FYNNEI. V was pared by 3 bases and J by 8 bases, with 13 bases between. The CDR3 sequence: CASSESPRKGYTF. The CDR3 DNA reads TGTGCCAGCAGTGAGTCACCCAGGAAAGGCTACACCTTC.

The CDR3 coding sequence is TGTGCCAGCAGCCCCCCTTATACAGGGGTAGCTAACTATGGCTACACCTTC. It specifies CASSPPYTGVANYGYTF. This chain uses TRBV14 with TRBJ1-2; TRBD1 matches at 7 bases. This CDR3 has 17 residues. Germline V CDR1 and CDR2: SGHDN, FVKESK. The V and J ends lost 4 bases and 0 bases, in that order; junction bases with no gene match: 11.

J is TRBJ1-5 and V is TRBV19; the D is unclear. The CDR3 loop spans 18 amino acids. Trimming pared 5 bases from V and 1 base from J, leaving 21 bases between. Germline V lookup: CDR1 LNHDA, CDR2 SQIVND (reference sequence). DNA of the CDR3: TGTGCCAGTAGTCCCCATCCCGGACGGGAGGGAAGCAATCAGCCCCAGCATTTT. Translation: CASSPHPGREGSNQPQHF.

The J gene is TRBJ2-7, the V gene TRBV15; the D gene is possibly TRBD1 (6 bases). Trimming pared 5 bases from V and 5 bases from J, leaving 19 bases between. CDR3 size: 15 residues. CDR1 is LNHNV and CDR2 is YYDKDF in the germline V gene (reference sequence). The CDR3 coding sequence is TGTGCCACCAGCTCGTCGGACAGTCCCTACGACGAGCAGTACTTC. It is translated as CATSSSDSPYDEQYF.

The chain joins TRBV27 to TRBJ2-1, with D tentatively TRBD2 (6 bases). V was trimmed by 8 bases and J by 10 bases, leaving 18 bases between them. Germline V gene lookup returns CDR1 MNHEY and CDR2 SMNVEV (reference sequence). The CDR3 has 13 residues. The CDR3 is CASSSGSRPEQFF. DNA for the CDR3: TGTGCCAGCTCCTCCGGGAGCCGCCCCGAGCAGTTCTTC.

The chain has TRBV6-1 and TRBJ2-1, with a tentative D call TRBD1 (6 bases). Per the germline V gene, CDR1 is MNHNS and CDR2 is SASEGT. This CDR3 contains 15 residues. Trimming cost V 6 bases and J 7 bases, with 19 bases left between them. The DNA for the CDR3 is TGTGCCAGCAGGCGAGGGTCGACAGGTAGGAATGAGCAGTTCTTC. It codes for CASRRGSTGRNEQFF.

The CDR3: CASSLRGSGANVLTF. CDR3 sequence (DNA): TGTGCCAGCAGTTTACGGGGGTCTGGGGCCAACGTCCTGACTTTC. The chain uses TRBV27 and TRBJ2-6; D might be TRBD2 (6 bases). Per the germline V gene, CDR1 is MNHEY and CDR2 is SMNVEV (reference sequence). The CDR3 totals 15 residues. V lost 2 bases and J lost 1, with 6 bases in between.

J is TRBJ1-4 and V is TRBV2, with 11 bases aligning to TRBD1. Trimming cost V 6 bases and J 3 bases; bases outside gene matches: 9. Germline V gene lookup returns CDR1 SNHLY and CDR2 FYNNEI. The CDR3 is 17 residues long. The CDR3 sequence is CASSPYGQGAANEKLFF. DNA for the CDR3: TGTGCCAGCAGCCCATACGGACAGGGGGCAGCTAATGAAAAACTGTTTTTT.

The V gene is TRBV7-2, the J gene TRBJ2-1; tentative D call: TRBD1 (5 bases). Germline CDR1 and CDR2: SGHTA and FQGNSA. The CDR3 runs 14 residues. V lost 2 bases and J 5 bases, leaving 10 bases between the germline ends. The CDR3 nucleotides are TGTGCCAGCAGCTTACGACAGCAGAACAATGAGCAGTTCTTC. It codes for CASSLRQQNNEQFF.

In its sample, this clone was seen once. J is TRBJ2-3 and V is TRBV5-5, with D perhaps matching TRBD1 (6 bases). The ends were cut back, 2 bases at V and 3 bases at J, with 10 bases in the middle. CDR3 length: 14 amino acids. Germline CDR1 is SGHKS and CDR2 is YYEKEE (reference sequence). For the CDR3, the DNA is TGTGCCAGCAGCTTTGACAGGATTACAGATACGCAGTATTTT. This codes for CASSFDRITDTQYF. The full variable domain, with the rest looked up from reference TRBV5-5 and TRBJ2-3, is DAGVTQSPTHLIKTRGQQVTLRCSPISGHKSVSWYQQVLGQGPQFIFQYYEKEERGRGNFPDRFSARQFPNYSSELNVNALLLGDSALYLCASSFDRITDTQYFGPGTRLTVL.

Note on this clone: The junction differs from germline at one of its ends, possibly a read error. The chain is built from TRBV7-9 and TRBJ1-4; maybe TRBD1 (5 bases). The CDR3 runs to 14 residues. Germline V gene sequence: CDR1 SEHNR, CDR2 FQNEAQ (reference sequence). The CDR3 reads CASTPGTRGEKLLF. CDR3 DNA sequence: TGTGCCAGCACCCCGGGGACCCGCGGGGAAAAACTGCTTTTT.

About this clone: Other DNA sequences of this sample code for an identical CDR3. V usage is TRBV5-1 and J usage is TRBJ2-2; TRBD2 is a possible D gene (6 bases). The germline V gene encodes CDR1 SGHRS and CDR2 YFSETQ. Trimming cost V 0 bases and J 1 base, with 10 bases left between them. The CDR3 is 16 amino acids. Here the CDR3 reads CASSLASGGNTGELFF. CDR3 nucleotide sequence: TGCGCCAGCAGCTTGGCCTCCGGGGGGAACACCGGGGAGCTGTTTTTT.

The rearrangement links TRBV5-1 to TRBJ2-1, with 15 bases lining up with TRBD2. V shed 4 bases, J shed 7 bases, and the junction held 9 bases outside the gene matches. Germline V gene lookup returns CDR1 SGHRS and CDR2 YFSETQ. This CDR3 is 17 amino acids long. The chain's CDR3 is CASSLGLAGGLPNEQFF. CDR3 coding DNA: TGCGCCAGCAGCCTGGGACTAGCGGGGGGCCTTCCAAATGAGCAGTTCTTC.

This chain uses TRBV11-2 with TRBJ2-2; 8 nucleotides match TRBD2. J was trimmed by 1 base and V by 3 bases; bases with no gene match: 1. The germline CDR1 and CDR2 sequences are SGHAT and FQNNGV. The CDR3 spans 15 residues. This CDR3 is CASSFSGVNTGELFF. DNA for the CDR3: TGTGCCAGCAGCTTTAGCGGGGTGAACACCGGGGAGCTGTTTTTT.